This entry lists 17 T cell receptor beta chains sequenced from one sample in a study of T cell responses to AZD1222 COVID-19 vaccine. Clones were read by immunoSEQ multiplex PCR, and TCRdb kept only the in-frame ones, dropping some. Among some 140,000 clones listed, approximately 92% were seen once. Material: peripheral blood, obtained on day 0 of AZD1222 vaccination. These receptors were obtained from an adult in good health.

The chain has TRBV10-3 and TRBJ2-3, with 9 nucleotides matching TRBD2. The germline V gene encodes CDR1 ENHRY and CDR2 SYGVKD. V dropped 11 bases and J dropped 0; count of bases not matched to a gene: 6. The CDR3 length is 14 residues. In DNA form, the CDR3 reads TGTGCCCTAAAGACTAGCGGTAGCACAGATACGCAGTATTTT. This encodes CALKTSGSTDTQYF.

The chain joins TRBV4-1 to TRBJ2-2; no clear D. Trimming took 4 bases from V and 2 from J, leaving 11 bases between them. This CDR3 comprises 15 residues. The germline CDR1 and CDR2 sequences are MGHRA and YSYEKL. The DNA of the CDR3 is TGCGCCAGCAGCCCACCCTTGAAAAACACCGGGGAGCTGTTTTTT. Amino acid sequence: CASSPPLKNTGELFF.

CDR3 in DNA: TGCGCCAGCGGCGGACAGGGAGGTTCACCCCTCCACTTT. Translation: CASGGQGGSPLHF. The genes are TRBV10-2 and TRBJ1-6, with 8 nucleotides matching TRBD1. V shed 8 bases and J 9 bases; nucleotides not matched to a gene: 6. CDR3 size: 13 residues. CDR1 is WSHSY, CDR2 SAAADI, per germline.

J is TRBJ2-7 and V is TRBV5-1, with 8 bases fitting TRBD1. The germline CDR1 and CDR2 sequences are SGHRS and YFSETQ. After removal of 3 bases from V and 2 bases from J, the junction contained 19 bases not matched to a gene. This CDR3 is built from 19 residues. CDR3 residues: CASSYPFRTGWRAPYEQYF. In DNA form, the CDR3 reads TGCGCCAGCAGCTACCCCTTCAGGACAGGGTGGCGGGCTCCCTACGAGCAGTACTTC.

Details on this clone: One end of the junction varies from germline; a read error may be responsible. CDR3 sequence (DNA): TGTGCCAGCAGTGTTTTTCCAGGACATCCTCTAGCCTTC. The encoded protein is CASSVFPGHPLAF. The chain couples TRBV6-4 to TRBJ1-2, with D maybe TRBD1 (5 bases). Germline CDR1 reads MRHNA; CDR2 reads SNTAGT. The CDR3 loop spans 13 amino acids.

This clone was recorded once. This chain joins TRBV28 and TRBJ2-7; D is ambiguous. Germline CDR1 MDHEN, CDR2 SYDVKM. The CDR3 sequence is 13 residues long. V was cut by 3 bases and J by 9 bases, with 15 bases left in between. The CDR3 coding sequence is TGTGCCAGCAGTTTGCCAAGTGTACTCGGGCAGTACTTC. Amino acids: CASSLPSVLGQYF.

V usage is TRBV10-3 and J usage is TRBJ2-3, with a possible D match to TRBD1 (6 bases). Germline V CDR1 and CDR2: ENHRY, SYGVKD. Deletions cut 11 bases from V and 5 bases from J, with 14 bases between. The CDR3 has 12 amino acids. This CDR3 reads CAAAGVEDTQYF. DNA of the CDR3: TGTGCCGCCGCAGGGGTAGAAGATACGCAGTATTTT.

The chain uses TRBV6-5 and TRBJ1-2; D ambiguous. The CDR3 is made up of 16 amino acids. Germline V gene lookup returns CDR1 MNHEY and CDR2 SVGAGI. The germline V and J ends were trimmed by 1 base and 3 bases, with 15 bases remaining between them. CDR3 residues: CASSYWGGGRDYGYTF. The CDR3 DNA follows: TGTGCCAGCAGTTACTGGGGAGGCGGAAGGGACTATGGCTACACCTTC.

The chain employs TRBV6-5 and TRBJ1-5; D might be TRBD1 (5 bases). CDR3 size: 13 residues. Germline V gene data show CDR1 as MNHEY and CDR2 as SVGAGI. V lost 6 bases to trimming and J lost 5 bases, with 11 bases between them. The CDR3 region is CASSWGIDQPQHF. The CDR3 DNA reads as TGTGCCAGCAGCTGGGGGATAGATCAGCCCCAGCATTTT.

The genes are TRBV12-5 and TRBJ2-2; the match to TRBD1 covers 8 bases. Germline V gene lookup returns CDR1 LGHNT and CDR2 FRNRAP. J was trimmed by 6 bases and V by 5 bases; bases with no gene match: 5. The CDR3 covers 14 residues. The CDR3 nucleotides read TGTGCTAGTGGTACCCAGGGGGCCCCCGGGGAGCTGTTTTTT. It yields the protein CASGTQGAPGELFF.

This clone has just one count. The chain uses TRBV4-3 and TRBJ1-2, with D tentatively TRBD1 (5 bases). Germline CDR1 reads LGHNA; CDR2 reads YSLEER. The CDR3 length is 15 residues. V was trimmed by 0 bases and J by 4 bases, leaving 12 bases between them. The CDR3 loop is CASSQDRDEGYGYTF. In DNA, the CDR3 is TGCGCCAGCAGCCAAGACAGGGACGAGGGCTATGGCTACACCTTC.

The gene calls are TRBV28 and TRBJ1-5; D gene ambiguous. The V gene lost 11 bases and the J gene lost 7 bases, with 15 bases spanning the gap. The germline V gene has CDR1 MDHEN and CDR2 SYDVKM. This CDR3 has 12 residues. The CDR3 region has the DNA TGTGCCTCTTCCAGTCTGACCCAGCCCCAGCATTTT. It encodes CASSSLTQPQHF. The complete variable domain, with remaining parts taken from reference TRBV28 and TRBJ1-5, reads DVKVTQSSRYLVKRTGEKVFLECVQDMDHENMFWYRQDPGLGLRLIYFSYDVKMKEKGDIPEGYSVSREKKERFSLILESASTNQTSMYLCASSSLTQPQHFGDGTRLSIL.

This chain connects TRBV5-8 to TRBJ1-5, with unresolved D. Looked up from germline, CDR1 is SGHTS and CDR2 is YDEGEE. Trimming pared 4 bases from V and 0 bases from J, leaving 11 bases between. The CDR3 spans 15 residues. The chain's CDR3 is CASSRVSGSNQPQHF. The CDR3 DNA follows: TGTGCCAGCAGCCGCGTCTCTGGTAGCAATCAGCCCCAGCATTTT.

The genes are TRBV19 and TRBJ2-2; the D gene is possibly TRBD1 (5 bases). V gave up 5 bases and J gave up 5 bases, with 15 bases separating them. This CDR3 spans 15 amino acids. Looked up from germline, CDR1 is LNHDA and CDR2 is SQIVND (reference sequence). CDR3 amino acids: CASSQFGKGTGELFF. The CDR3 nucleotides read TGTGCCAGTAGTCAATTTGGCAAGGGGACCGGGGAGCTGTTTTTT.

This chain links TRBV6-5 with TRBJ2-3; 8 bases are a match to TRBD1. This CDR3 spans 15 amino acids. Trimming removed 6 bases from V and 3 bases from J; junction bases left unmatched: 8. CDR1 and CDR2 (germline): MNHEY, SVGAGI. The CDR3 DNA is TGTGCCAGCAGGCCAGCAGGGGGCCTAACAGATACGCAGTATTTT. Its translation is CASRPAGGLTDTQYF.

The chain employs TRBV27 and TRBJ2-7, with D unclear. The V gene's germline CDR1 is MNHEY and CDR2 SMNVEV (reference sequence). V was clipped by 3 bases and J by 2 bases, with 8 bases between them. The CDR3 extends over 13 amino acids. CDR3 coding DNA: TGTGCCAGCAGTTTTGCTAGTACCTACGAGCAGTACTTC. Residues: CASSFASTYEQYF.

This clone was seen a single time. The chain has TRBV27 and TRBJ2-7, with D tentatively TRBD2 (5 bases). The CDR3 is 15 residues long. Trimming shortened V by 0 bases and J by 2 bases, and 11 bases separated the two germline ends. CDR1 MNHEY and CDR2 SMNVEV come from the germline V gene (reference sequence). The CDR3 sequence is CASSLSPRGPYEQYF. The CDR3 coding sequence is TGTGCCAGCAGTTTATCACCCCGGGGTCCCTACGAGCAGTACTTC.